This TCR beta chain was observed in a study of molecular identifiers for immune sequencing clone quantification. Between the trimmed V and J ends, which lost 1 base and 5 bases, there was a span of 13 bases. CDR1 SQVTM and CDR2 ANQGSEA come from the germline V gene. This CDR3 is 14 amino acids long. A single record per CDR3 protein comes from TCRdb applying MiXCR to the PCR reads. The sample includes some 680,000 distinct CDR3 sequences, less than 30% of them seen just once. With 10%, 30% or 50% of RNA, about 17,000 to 1,100,000 naive CD8 T cells were sequenced. Naive CD8 T cells, phenotype CD8+CD4-CCR7+CD45RA+, were sorted. This clonotype has a count of ten or more.

The J gene is TRBJ2-3, the V gene TRBV29-1; D is unclear. The receptor's source is a human donor in good health. Some libraries in this study had Jurkat cell RNA spiked in. Sequences were obtained from naive CD8+ T cells from blood, with Jurkat cell RNA spiked in. As for subset: FACS-sorted CD8+CD4-CCR7+CD45RA+ naive T cells. The CDR3 loop reads CSVEVGLVVDTQYF. CDR3 bases: TGCAGCGTTGAAGTTGGGCTAGTCGTAGATACGCAGTATTTT.